The 5 T cell receptor beta chains in this list originate from one sample, sequenced in a study of human versus mouse CDR3 diversity and MHC coevolution. Produced via immunoSEQ multiplex PCR; TCRdb's table is partial and in-frame only. The data hold some 60,000 clones, with 90% to 95% observed a single time. Material: naive CD4+ T cells from blood. Subset: CD45RO-negative CD62L-positive naive CD4 T cells. These receptors were taken from a person in their 60s in good health.

V is TRBV6-5 and J is TRBJ1-1; 7 bases agree with TRBD1. With V trimmed by 4 bases and J by 11 bases, 16 bases remained unmatched. From germline, CDR1 is MNHEY and CDR2 SVGAGI. The CDR3 has 15 amino acids. In DNA, the CDR3 is TGTGCCAGCAGTTCAGGGGGTCTCCCCCTCGTTGTGGCTTTCTTT. Translating it yields CASSSGGLPLVVAFF.

The chain couples TRBV11-3 to TRBJ2-4; 8 bases align to TRBD1. V gave up 5 bases and J gave up 7 bases; unmatched junction bases: 1. This CDR3 is 12 amino acids long. Germline CDR1 and CDR2: SGHNT and YENEEA. CDR3 nucleotides: TGTGCCAGCAGCGACAGGGGCAACATTCAGTACTTC. This encodes CASSDRGNIQYF.

The chain couples TRBV6-5 to TRBJ1-2; D remains ambiguous. Trimming removed 4 bases from V and 4 bases from J, with 7 bases in between. From germline, CDR1 is MNHEY and CDR2 SVGAGI. CDR3 size: 12 residues. CDR3 sequence (DNA): TGTGCCAGCAGTTCAGTAGCCTATGGCTACACCTTC. Residues: CASSSVAYGYTF.

Worth noting for this clone: The same CDR3 is also encoded by other DNA sequences in this sample. The rearrangement uses TRBV11-2 and TRBJ2-7, with 13 bases matching TRBD2. The germline gives CDR1 SGHAT, CDR2 FQNNGV. J was trimmed by 3 bases and V by 8 bases; bases with no gene match: 4. This CDR3 comprises 14 residues. CDR3 in amino acids: CASRRTSGSYEQYF. CDR3 nucleotide sequence: TGTGCCAGCCGCCGGACTAGCGGGAGCTACGAGCAGTACTTC.

The rearrangement uses TRBV6-5 and TRBJ2-7; maybe TRBD2 (5 bases). The CDR3 spans 14 residues. CDR1 and CDR2 (germline): MNHEY, SVGAGI. The ends were cut back, 8 bases at V and 0 bases at J, with 14 bases in the middle. CDR3 DNA sequence: TGTGCCAGCCGCCCCCCGGGAAGCTCCTACGAGCAGTACTTC. It is translated as CASRPPGSSYEQYF.